Each of the 26 T cell receptor beta chains below was sequenced from the same sample in a study of cytomegalovirus exposure and HLA in healthy donors (dated by TCRdb to about 2017). The method was the immunoSEQ multiplex PCR assay. The multiplex PCR relied on a mix of 60 forward primers for TCR Vbeta segments and 13 reverse primers for TCR Jbeta segments. What TCRdb holds here is the immuneACCESS table cut down to in-frame rearrangements. Part of the clones is not present; checked against another copy, under half of the missing clones reflect an unresolved V gene, and the others are unexplained. The table for this sample lists about 200,000 clones; over 65% of them were counted only once. 0.63% of the sample goes to the ten largest clones. The sample taken for sequencing was PBMCs. The source is a man younger than 35 in good health and CMV-seronegative.

In nucleotides, the CDR3 is TGTGCCTGGAGTGTACGAACCGGGGGGGAGCAGTTCTTC. This translates into CAWSVRTGGEQFF. This sequence joins TRBV30 and TRBJ2-1, with 7 bases lining up with TRBD2. The length of the CDR3 is 13 residues. Germline CDR1 reads GTSNPN; CDR2 reads SVGIG (reference sequence). V dropped 0 bases and J dropped 10; count of bases not matched to a gene: 6.

This clone was observed once. The V and J genes are TRBV2 and TRBJ2-1, with TRBD1 as a possible D gene (7 bases). V lost 6 bases, J lost 13 bases, and 16 bases lay in between. CDR1 and CDR2 (germline): SNHLY, FYNNEI. This CDR3 contains 12 residues. As DNA, the CDR3 is TGTGCCAGCAGACCGGACCAGGGGGGCCAGTTCTTC. Translation: CASRPDQGGQFF. The full variable domain, with the rest looked up from reference TRBV2 and TRBJ2-1, is EPEVTQTPSHQVTQMGQEVILRCVPISNHLYFYWYRQILGQKVEFLVSFYNNEISEKSEIFDDQFSVERPDGSNFTLKIRSTKLEDSAMYFCASRPDQGGQFFGPGTRLTVL.

This chain uses TRBV6-6 with TRBJ1-4, with 8 bases lining up with TRBD1. The J segment lost 8 bases and the V segment lost 7 bases, leaving 9 bases of the junction unmatched. The CDR3 spans 14 residues. Germline V gene data show CDR1 as MNHNY and CDR2 as SVGAGI (reference sequence). The CDR3 DNA follows: TGTGCCAGCACTCGGACAGGGAATTTGGAAAAACTGTTTTTT. Translating gives CASTRTGNLEKLFF.

The chain recombines TRBV11-2 with TRBJ2-7, with D uncertain. V was pared by 7 bases and J by 0 bases, with 10 bases between. Germline lookup yields CDR1 SGHAT and CDR2 FQNNGV. This CDR3 region has 13 residues. The CDR3 loop is CASTRAVSYEQYF. The CDR3 DNA reads TGTGCCAGCACCCGCGCCGTCTCCTACGAGCAGTACTTC.

The genes are TRBV30 and TRBJ2-7, with a weak D call TRBD2 (7 bases). The germline gives CDR1 GTSNPN, CDR2 SVGIG (reference sequence). CDR3 size: 14 residues. Trimming removed 0 bases from V and 2 bases from J, with 11 bases in between. The DNA for the CDR3 is TGTGCCTGGAGTGTATCCGGGGGGCCCTACGAGCAGTACTTC. This gives the protein CAWSVSGGPYEQYF.

The rearrangement uses TRBV7-9 and TRBJ2-7; tentatively, D is TRBD2 (5 bases). This CDR3 has 14 residues. V was trimmed by 8 bases and J by 1 base, leaving 15 bases between them. Germline CDR1 is SEHNR and CDR2 is FQNEAQ (reference sequence). The chain's CDR3 is CASGINTGSYEQYF. CDR3 coding DNA: TGTGCCAGCGGCATTAACACGGGATCCTACGAGCAGTACTTC.

This chain joins TRBV30 and TRBJ1-2; D not resolved. From germline, CDR1 is GTSNPN and CDR2 SVGIG (reference sequence). CDR3 length: 12 residues. The ends were cut back, 1 base at V and 4 bases at J, with 7 bases in the middle. CDR3: CAWSGQAYGYTF. The CDR3 region has the DNA TGTGCCTGGAGTGGCCAGGCCTATGGCTACACCTTC.

This chain connects TRBV11-3 to TRBJ2-3; TRBD2 agrees at 7 bases. Per the germline V gene, CDR1 is SGHNT and CDR2 is YENEEA. With 1 base clipped from V and 5 bases from J, the junction kept 6 bases outside the gene matches. The CDR3 has 15 residues. The CDR3 is CASSLGGSWEDTQYF. The CDR3 region has the DNA TGTGCCAGCAGCTTAGGCGGGAGCTGGGAAGATACGCAGTATTTT.

This clone appeared once. The chain uses TRBV6-1 and TRBJ2-1, with 8 bases that match TRBD1. This CDR3 has 14 amino acids. Germline V lookup: CDR1 MNHNS, CDR2 SASEGT. The V gene end was trimmed by 2 bases and the J gene end by 10 bases; junction bases not matched to a gene: 7. In DNA, the CDR3 is TGTGCCAGCAGTGAACAGGGGGCCTCGGGGGAGCAGTTCTTC. Its translation is CASSEQGASGEQFF.

This clone was counted only a few times. The chain joins TRBV18 to TRBJ1-2, with a tentative D call TRBD1 (6 bases). CDR3 length equals 16 residues. Germline V lookup: CDR1 KGHSH, CDR2 LQKENI. Trimming removed 3 bases at V and 4 bases at J, with 18 bases between. The CDR3 loop reads CASSPWDTSQGYGYTF. Here the CDR3 DNA reads TGTGCCAGCTCACCCTGGGACACCAGCCAGGGCTATGGCTACACCTTC.

The CDR3 reads CAISGGGPDMNQPQHF. DNA of the CDR3: TGTGCCATCAGTGGGGGAGGGCCAGATATGAATCAGCCCCAGCATTTT. The chain employs TRBV10-3 and TRBJ1-5; D is unclear. V gave up 4 bases and J gave up 4 bases, with 17 bases separating them. This CDR3 has 16 residues. Germline loops: CDR1 ENHRY, CDR2 SYGVKD.

The V gene is TRBV14, the J gene TRBJ2-1; 8 bases agree with TRBD2. With 1 base clipped from V and 3 bases from J, the junction kept 2 bases outside the gene matches. The V gene's germline CDR1 is SGHDN and CDR2 FVKESK. The CDR3 loop spans 15 amino acids. The CDR3 nucleotides read TGTGCCAGCAGCCAAGGCGGGAGGAACTACAATGAGCAGTTCTTC. Its translation is CASSQGGRNYNEQFF.

The DNA of the CDR3 is TGTGCCAGCAGGACCGGGACTAGCGGGAGCGAGCAGTACTTC. Its translation is CASRTGTSGSEQYF. The chain couples TRBV27 to TRBJ2-7; TRBD2 aligns across 14 bases. Trimming took 6 bases from V and 6 from J; bases not matched to a gene: 4. The CDR3 consists of 14 residues. CDR1 MNHEY and CDR2 SMNVEV come from the germline V gene (reference sequence).

This sequence joins TRBV9 and TRBJ2-1; 13 bases match TRBD2. This CDR3 contains 17 residues. Germline CDR1 and CDR2: SGDLS and YYNGEE. V trimming: 0 bases; J trimming: 6 bases; junction bases outside the gene matches: 6. This CDR3 is CASSVATGLAGANEQFF. CDR3 bases: TGTGCCAGCAGCGTAGCTACAGGACTAGCGGGAGCCAATGAGCAGTTCTTC.

This chain uses TRBV28 with TRBJ2-7, with 10 positions matching TRBD1. This CDR3 has 14 amino acids. Germline trimming cut 5 bases from V and 3 bases from J; bases unmatched to any gene: 4. CDR1 is MDHEN and CDR2 is SYDVKM in the germline V gene. The CDR3 here is CASSPGTGDYEQYF. The CDR3 bases are TGTGCCAGCAGTCCAGGGACAGGGGACTACGAGCAGTACTTC.

Concerning this clone itself: The junction and the germline gene differ at one end; a read error may be behind it. V gene TRBV7-8 combines with J gene TRBJ2-2; 9 positions match TRBD2. This CDR3 spans 16 amino acids. The V gene's germline CDR1 is SGHVS and CDR2 FQNEAQ. The CDR3 bases are TGTGCCAGCAGCGTCTTAGCGGGGGAGAACATCGGGGAGCTGCTTTTT. It codes for CASSVLAGENIGELLF.

CDR3 sequence reads: CASSDRGIQPQHF. The CDR3 bases are TGTGCCAGCAGTGACAGAGGAATCCAGCCCCAGCATTTT. This chain joins TRBV2 and TRBJ1-5; D gene uncertain. Trimming took 3 bases from V and 7 from J, leaving 10 bases between them. Germline V lookup: CDR1 SNHLY, CDR2 FYNNEI. The length of the CDR3 is 13 residues.

This clone was seen only a few times. This rearrangement joins TRBV6-1 to TRBJ1-1; D remains unclear. Trimming removed 4 bases at V and 1 base at J, with 7 bases between. The CDR3 extends over 13 amino acids. The germline CDR1 and CDR2 sequences are MNHNS and SASEGT. For the CDR3, the DNA is TGTGCCAGCAGTGTAAACAAGAACACTGAAGCTTTCTTT. Amino acid sequence: CASSVNKNTEAFF.

The V and J genes are TRBV9 and TRBJ2-5, with TRBD2 identical over 8 bases. The germline V gene has CDR1 SGDLS and CDR2 YYNGEE. J was trimmed by 2 bases and V by 0 bases; bases with no gene match: 0. This CDR3 is built from 14 residues. For the CDR3, the DNA is TGTGCCAGCAGCGTAGCGGGAGGGCAAGAGACCCAGTACTTC. This encodes CASSVAGGQETQYF.

As regards this clone: An end of the junction does not agree with germline; a read error may underlie this. The chain is built from TRBV9 and TRBJ2-3; D unresolved. The CDR3 consists of 12 residues. Germline V gene lookup returns CDR1 SGDLS and CDR2 YYNGEE. The CDR3, as DNA: TGTACCAGCAGCGTATCCGGGGATACGCAGTATTTT. Translated, it gives CTSSVSGDTQYF. Filled out from reference TRBV9 and TRBJ2-3, the complete variable domain reads DSGVTQTPKHLITATGQRVTLRCSPRSGDLSVYWYQQSLDQGLQFLIQYYNGEERAKGNILERFSAQQFPDLHSELNLSSLELGDSALYFCTSSVSGDTQYFGPGTRLTVL.

The gene calls are TRBV27 and TRBJ1-2; 12 bases align to TRBD1. Germline assignment: CDR1 MNHEY and CDR2 SMNVEV (reference sequence). V was clipped by 5 bases and J by 4 bases; unmatched bases: 8. CDR3 length: 16 residues. The CDR3 region is CASSTGQGASSYGYTF. The CDR3 DNA is TGTGCCAGCAGTACGGGACAGGGGGCGTCCTCCTATGGCTACACCTTC.

This clone came up a few times. This sequence joins TRBV14 and TRBJ2-3, with 7 bases identical to TRBD2. The CDR3 length is 16 residues. Trimming removed 0 bases from V and 5 bases from J; junction bases left unmatched: 8. Germline CDR1 is SGHDN and CDR2 is FVKESK. CDR3 residues: CASSQDLRGRGDTQYF. Here the CDR3 DNA reads TGTGCCAGCAGCCAAGACCTTCGCGGGAGAGGAGATACGCAGTATTTT.

The chain has TRBV2 and TRBJ2-1; 7 bases align to TRBD2. CDR1 is SNHLY and CDR2 is FYNNEI in the germline V gene. The CDR3 is 15 amino acids. The trim removed 6 bases at V and 6 bases at J, leaving 11 bases unmatched. The CDR3 sequence is CASSWGGRFPNEQFF. CDR3 sequence (DNA): TGTGCCAGCAGCTGGGGGGGAAGGTTCCCCAATGAGCAGTTCTTC. Filled out from reference TRBV2 and TRBJ2-1, the complete variable domain reads EPEVTQTPSHQVTQMGQEVILRCVPISNHLYFYWYRQILGQKVEFLVSFYNNEISEKSEIFDDQFSVERPDGSNFTLKIRSTKLEDSAMYFCASSWGGRFPNEQFFGPGTRLTVL.

CDR3: CASSLGGAQETQYF. The CDR3, as DNA: TGCGCCAGCAGCTTGGGTGGGGCCCAAGAGACCCAGTACTTC. This chain links TRBV5-1 with TRBJ2-5; tentatively, D is TRBD1 (5 bases). Germline CDR1 and CDR2: SGHRS and YFSETQ. Trimming stripped 0 bases from V and 1 base from J, with 7 bases between. The length of the CDR3 is 14 residues.

The chain has TRBV28 and TRBJ2-7; 7 bases fit TRBD1. V trimming: 3 bases; J trimming: 5 bases; junction bases outside the gene matches: 1. CDR3 length equals 12 residues. From germline, CDR1 is MDHEN and CDR2 SYDVKM. CDR3 coding DNA: TGTGCCAGCAGTTTGACAGGGAACGAGCAGTACTTC. It yields the protein CASSLTGNEQYF.

The V and J genes are TRBV10-3 and TRBJ2-3; 7 nucleotides match TRBD1. CDR1 is ENHRY and CDR2 is SYGVKD in the germline V gene. Trimming at V came to 3 bases and at J to 11 bases, leaving 14 bases not matched to a gene. The CDR3 is made up of 15 amino acids. The CDR3 here is CAISDDREGPIGQYF. DNA for the CDR3: TGTGCCATCAGTGACGACAGGGAAGGCCCGATTGGGCAGTATTTT.